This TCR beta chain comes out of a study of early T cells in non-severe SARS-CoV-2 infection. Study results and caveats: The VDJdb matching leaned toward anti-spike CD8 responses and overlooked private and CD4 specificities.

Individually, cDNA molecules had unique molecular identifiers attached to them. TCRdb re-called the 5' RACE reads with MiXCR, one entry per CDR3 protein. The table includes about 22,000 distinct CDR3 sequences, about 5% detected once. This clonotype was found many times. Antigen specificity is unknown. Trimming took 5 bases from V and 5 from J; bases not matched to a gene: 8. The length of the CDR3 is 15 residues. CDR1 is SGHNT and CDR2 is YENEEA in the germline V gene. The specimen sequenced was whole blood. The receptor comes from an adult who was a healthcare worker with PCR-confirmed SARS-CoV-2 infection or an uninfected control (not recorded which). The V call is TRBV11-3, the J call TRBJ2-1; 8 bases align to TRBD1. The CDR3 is CASSTPTGVDNEQFF. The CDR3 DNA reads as TGTGCCAGCAGCACTCCGACAGGGGTTGACAATGAGCAGTTCTTC.